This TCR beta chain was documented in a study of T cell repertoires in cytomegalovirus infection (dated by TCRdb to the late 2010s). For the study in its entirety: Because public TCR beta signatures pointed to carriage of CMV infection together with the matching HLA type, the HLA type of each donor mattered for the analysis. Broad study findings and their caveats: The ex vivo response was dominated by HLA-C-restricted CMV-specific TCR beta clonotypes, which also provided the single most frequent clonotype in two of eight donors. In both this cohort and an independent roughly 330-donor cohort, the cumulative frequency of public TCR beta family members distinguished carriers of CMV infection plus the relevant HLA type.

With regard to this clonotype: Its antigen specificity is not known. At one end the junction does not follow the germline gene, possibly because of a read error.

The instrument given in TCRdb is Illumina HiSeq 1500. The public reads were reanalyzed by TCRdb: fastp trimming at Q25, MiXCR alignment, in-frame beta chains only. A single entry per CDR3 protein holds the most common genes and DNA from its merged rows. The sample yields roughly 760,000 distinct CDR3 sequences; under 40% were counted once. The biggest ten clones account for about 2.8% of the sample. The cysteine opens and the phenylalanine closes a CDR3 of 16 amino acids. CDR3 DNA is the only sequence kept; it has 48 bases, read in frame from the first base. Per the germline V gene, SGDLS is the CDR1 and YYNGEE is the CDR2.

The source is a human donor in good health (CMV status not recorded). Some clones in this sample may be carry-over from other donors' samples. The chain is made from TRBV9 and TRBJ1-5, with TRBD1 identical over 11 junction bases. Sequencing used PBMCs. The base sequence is TGTGCCAGCAGCAGAGGGACAGGGGGGATAAATCAGCCCCATCATTTT. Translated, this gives CASSRGTGGINQPHHF.